This entry describes one T cell receptor beta chain. Antigen unknown. Method: immunoSEQ multiplex PCR; TCRdb's copy keeps in-frame clones and lacks some. The table includes approximately 33,000 clones, around nine tenths detected once. V was trimmed by 3 bases and J by 4 bases, leaving 8 bases between them. From germline, CDR1 is SEHNR and CDR2 FQNEAQ (reference sequence). This CDR3 has 13 amino acids. The data derive from a study of T cells in localized non-small cell lung cancer. Findings and limits, study-wide: A median of approximately 50 of the top 100 tumor clones appeared in adjacent lung, which was paired and uninvolved.

The chain carries TRBV7-9 and TRBJ2-3, with D possibly being TRBD2 (6 bases). The sequences come from peripheral blood, collected before any cancer treatment. This TCR came from a woman aged 40 to 75 with stage I lung adenocarcinoma. Written as DNA, the CDR3 is TGTGCCAGCAGCTTGGGGGGAGCAGATACGCAGTATTTT. Protein: CASSLGGADTQYF.